The clone carrying this TCR beta chain was observed a handful of times. Its antigen is as yet unknown. Patients had received no treatment of any kind before thyroid surgery. This specimen belongs to a study of metastatic and nonmetastatic thyroid tumors. Study details: Peripheral blood and tumor or nodule samples from malignant and benign thyroid patients were compared. Whole-study results and caveats: Benign nodules reportedly had significantly lower TCR beta diversity than malignant thyroid tumors in blood and tumor.

The CDR3 is 14 amino acids. Trimming pared 6 bases from V and 1 base from J, leaving 10 bases between. Germline CDR1 reads MNHNS; CDR2 reads SASEGT. In the authors' methods: Variation in CDR3 across clinicopathological groups served as the basis for constructing a distant-metastasis classifier in papillary thyroid cancer. Using MiXCR, TCRdb reanalyzed the PCR reads. The V and J calls follow TCRdb's processing rather than the paper's. The data contain some 10,000 clones, roughly 30% of them singletons. This sequence joins TRBV6-1 and TRBJ2-1; weak D call: TRBD2 (5 bases). The clonotype originates from a male donor with papillary thyroid cancer or a benign thyroid nodule (not recorded which). Some clones in this sample may be carry-over from other donors' samples. The sequencing sample was made of adjacent normal tissue. The chain's CDR3 is CASRSGDSYNEQFF. DNA of the CDR3: TGTGCCAGCAGGAGCGGTGATTCCTACAATGAGCAGTTCTTC.